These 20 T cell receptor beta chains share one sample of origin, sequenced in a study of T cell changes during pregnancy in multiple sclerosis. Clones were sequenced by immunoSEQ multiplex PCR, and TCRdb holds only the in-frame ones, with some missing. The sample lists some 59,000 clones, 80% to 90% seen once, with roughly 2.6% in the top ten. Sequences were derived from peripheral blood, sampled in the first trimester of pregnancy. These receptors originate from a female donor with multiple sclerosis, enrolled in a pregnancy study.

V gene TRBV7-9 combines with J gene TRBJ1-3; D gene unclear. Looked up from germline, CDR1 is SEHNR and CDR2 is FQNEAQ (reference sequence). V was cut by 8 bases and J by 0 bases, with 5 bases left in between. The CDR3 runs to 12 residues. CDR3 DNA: TGTGCCAGCGAGGGCTCTGGAAACACCATATATTTT. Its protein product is CASEGSGNTIYF.

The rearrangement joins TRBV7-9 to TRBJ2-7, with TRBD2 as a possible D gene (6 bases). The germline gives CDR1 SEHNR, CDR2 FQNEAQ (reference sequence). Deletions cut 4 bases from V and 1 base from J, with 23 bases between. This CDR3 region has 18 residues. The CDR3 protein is CASSSRGLETGESYEQYF. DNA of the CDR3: TGTGCCAGCAGCTCGCGAGGATTGGAAACGGGGGAGTCCTACGAGCAGTACTTC. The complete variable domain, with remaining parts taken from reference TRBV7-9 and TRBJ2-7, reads DTGVSQNPRHKITKRGQNVTFRCDPISEHNRLYWYRQTLGQGPEFLTYFQNEAQLEKSRLLSDRFSAERPKGSFSTLEIQRTEQGDSAMYLCASSSRGLETGESYEQYFGPGTRLTVT.

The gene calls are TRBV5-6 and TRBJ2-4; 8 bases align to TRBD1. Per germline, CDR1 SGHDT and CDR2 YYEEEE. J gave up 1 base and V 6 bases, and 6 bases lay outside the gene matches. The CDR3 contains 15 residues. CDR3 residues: CASNHRGNAKNIQYF. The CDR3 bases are TGTGCCAGCAACCACAGGGGGAACGCCAAAAACATTCAGTACTTC.

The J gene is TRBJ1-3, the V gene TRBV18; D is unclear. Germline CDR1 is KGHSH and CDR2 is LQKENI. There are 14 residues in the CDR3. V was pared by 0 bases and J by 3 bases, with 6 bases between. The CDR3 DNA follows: TGTGCCAGCTCACCACCCCAGGTTGGAAACACCATATATTTT. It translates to CASSPPQVGNTIYF.

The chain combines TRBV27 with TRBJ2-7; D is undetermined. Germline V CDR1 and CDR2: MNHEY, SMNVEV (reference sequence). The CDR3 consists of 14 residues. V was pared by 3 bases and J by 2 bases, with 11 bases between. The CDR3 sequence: CASSLSQRAYEQYF. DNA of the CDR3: TGTGCCAGCAGTTTGTCACAGAGAGCCTACGAGCAGTACTTC.

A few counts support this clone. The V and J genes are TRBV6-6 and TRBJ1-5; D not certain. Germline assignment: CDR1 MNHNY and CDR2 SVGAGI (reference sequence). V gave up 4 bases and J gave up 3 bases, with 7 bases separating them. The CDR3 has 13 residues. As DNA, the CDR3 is TGTGCCAGCAGTTCACAGCACAATCAGCCCCAGCATTTT. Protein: CASSSQHNQPQHF.

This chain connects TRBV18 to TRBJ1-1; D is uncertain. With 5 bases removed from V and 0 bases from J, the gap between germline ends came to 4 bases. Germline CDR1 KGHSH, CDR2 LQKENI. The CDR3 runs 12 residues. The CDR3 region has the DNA TGTGCCAGCTCAACGGTGAACACTGAAGCTTTCTTT. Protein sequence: CASSTVNTEAFF.

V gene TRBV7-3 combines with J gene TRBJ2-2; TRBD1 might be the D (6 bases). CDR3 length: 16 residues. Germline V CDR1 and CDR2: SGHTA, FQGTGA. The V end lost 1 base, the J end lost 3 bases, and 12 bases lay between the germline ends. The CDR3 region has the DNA TGTGCCAGCAGCTTAAGGGCAGGGGTGGACACCGGGGAGCTGTTTTTT. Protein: CASSLRAGVDTGELFF.

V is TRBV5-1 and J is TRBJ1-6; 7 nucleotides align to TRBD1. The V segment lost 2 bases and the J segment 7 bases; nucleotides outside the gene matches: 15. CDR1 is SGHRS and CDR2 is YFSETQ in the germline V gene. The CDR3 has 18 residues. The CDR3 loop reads CASSFQPRVGQTNSPLHF. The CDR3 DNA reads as TGCGCCAGCAGCTTCCAGCCCCGAGTGGGACAGACGAATTCACCCCTCCACTTT.

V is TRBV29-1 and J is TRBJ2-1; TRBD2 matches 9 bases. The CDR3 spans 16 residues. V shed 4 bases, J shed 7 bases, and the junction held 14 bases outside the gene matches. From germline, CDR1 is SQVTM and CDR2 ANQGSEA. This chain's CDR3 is CSVGHSVAGDVNEQFF. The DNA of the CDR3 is TGCAGCGTTGGGCATTCGGTAGCGGGAGATGTAAATGAGCAGTTCTTC.

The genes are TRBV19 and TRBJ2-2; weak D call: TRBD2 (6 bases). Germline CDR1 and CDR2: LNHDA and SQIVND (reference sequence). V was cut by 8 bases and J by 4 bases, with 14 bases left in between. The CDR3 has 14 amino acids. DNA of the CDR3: TGTGCCAGTCAGCAGGACGGGAGCACCGGGGAGCTGTTTTTT. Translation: CASQQDGSTGELFF.

The CDR3 region has the DNA TGTGCCAGCAGCCCTACTTCAGCGGGGCAGCCAGATACGCAGTATTTT. Amino acid sequence: CASSPTSAGQPDTQYF. The chain is built from TRBV9 and TRBJ2-3, with 7 positions matching TRBD2. The CDR3 has 16 residues. V was clipped by 4 bases and J by 4 bases; unmatched bases: 12. Germline values: CDR1 SGDLS, CDR2 YYNGEE. The full variable domain, with the rest looked up from reference TRBV9 and TRBJ2-3, is DSGVTQTPKHLITATGQRVTLRCSPRSGDLSVYWYQQSLDQGLQFLIQYYNGEERAKGNILERFSAQQFPDLHSELNLSSLELGDSALYFCASSPTSAGQPDTQYFGPGTRLTVL.

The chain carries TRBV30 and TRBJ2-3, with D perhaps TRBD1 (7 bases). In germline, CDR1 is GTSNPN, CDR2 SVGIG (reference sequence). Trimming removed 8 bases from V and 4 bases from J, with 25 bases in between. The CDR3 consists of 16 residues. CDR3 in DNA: TGTGCCACCACCCCGGGGGCTAGAGGGGGCCCAGATACGCAGTATTTT. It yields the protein CATTPGARGGPDTQYF.

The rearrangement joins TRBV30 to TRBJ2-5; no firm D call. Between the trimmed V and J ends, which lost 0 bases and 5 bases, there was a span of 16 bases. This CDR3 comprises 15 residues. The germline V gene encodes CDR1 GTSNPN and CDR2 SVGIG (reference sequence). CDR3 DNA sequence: TGTGCCTGGAGTGTAATCGGTAGTCTCAGGGAGACCCAGTACTTC. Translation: CAWSVIGSLRETQYF.

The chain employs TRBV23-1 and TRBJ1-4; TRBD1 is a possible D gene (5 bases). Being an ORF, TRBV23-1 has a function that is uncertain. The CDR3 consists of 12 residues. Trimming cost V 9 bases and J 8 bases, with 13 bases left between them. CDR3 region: CARPNGGEKLFF. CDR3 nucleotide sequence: TGCGCCAGGCCGAACGGGGGGGAAAAACTGTTTTTT.

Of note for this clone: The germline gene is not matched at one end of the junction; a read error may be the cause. The DNA for the CDR3 is TGTGCCAGCTCACCAATTTTAGGGACTAGTGACTTC. Amino acid sequence: CASSPILGTSDF. V is TRBV18 and J is TRBJ2-5; 8 nucleotides agree with TRBD2. This CDR3 is built from 12 residues. Germline V gene data show CDR1 as KGHSH and CDR2 as LQKENI.

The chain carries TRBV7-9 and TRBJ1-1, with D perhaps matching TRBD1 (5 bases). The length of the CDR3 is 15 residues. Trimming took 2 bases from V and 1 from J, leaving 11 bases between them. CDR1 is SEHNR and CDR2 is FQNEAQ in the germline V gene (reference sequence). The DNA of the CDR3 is TGTGCCAGCAGCTTACCGGGCCAGGGGAACACTGAAGCTTTCTTT. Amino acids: CASSLPGQGNTEAFF.

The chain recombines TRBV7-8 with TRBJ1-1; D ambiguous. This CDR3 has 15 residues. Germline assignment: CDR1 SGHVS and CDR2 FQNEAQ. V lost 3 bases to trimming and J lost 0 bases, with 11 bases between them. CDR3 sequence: CASSFTDPLNTEAFF. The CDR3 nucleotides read TGTGCCAGCAGCTTTACAGACCCCTTGAACACTGAAGCTTTCTTT.

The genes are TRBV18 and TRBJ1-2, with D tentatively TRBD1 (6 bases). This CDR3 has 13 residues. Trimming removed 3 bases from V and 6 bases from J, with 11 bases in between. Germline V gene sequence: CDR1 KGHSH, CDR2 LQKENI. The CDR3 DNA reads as TGTGCCAGCTCACCCCGGGACACGGATGGCTACACCTTC. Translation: CASSPRDTDGYTF.

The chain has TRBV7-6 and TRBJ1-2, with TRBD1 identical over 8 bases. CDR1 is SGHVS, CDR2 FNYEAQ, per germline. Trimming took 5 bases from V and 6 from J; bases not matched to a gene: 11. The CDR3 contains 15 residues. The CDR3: CASSPGQAVVNGYTF. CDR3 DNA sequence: TGTGCCAGCAGCCCGGGACAGGCGGTTGTCAATGGCTACACCTTC.